This TCR beta chain was recorded in a study of cytomegalovirus exposure and HLA in healthy donors. The V gene's germline CDR1 is MNHEY and CDR2 SVGAGI. The CDR3 spans 15 residues. V trimming: 11 bases; J trimming: 8 bases; junction bases outside the gene matches: 18. Study findings and constraints: Indistinguishable V segments such as TRBV6-2 and TRBV6-3 were excluded.

This clone turned up a few times. Its antigen is not known. Primers: 60 Vbeta forward and 13 Jbeta reverse. Original handling: Among the unique TCR beta chains that a later analysis counted, about 81 million in all, 9.5 million to 11 million were shared. Libraries were prepared by immunoSEQ multiplex PCR; TCRdb keeps only in-frame clonotypes and omits some of them. V, J and clone size are taken as reported in that table, and D and trimming were inferred from the DNA itself. The table has over 200,000 clones, around four fifths seen once. The V and J genes are TRBV6-5 and TRBJ2-3; 8 positions match TRBD2. Source material: PBMCs. This clonotype originated in a woman in her thirties or forties in good health and CMV-seronegative. CDR3 sequence reads: CASSNLAGGRGTQYF. CDR3 in DNA: TGTGCCTCCAGCAACCTTGCGGGGGGAAGGGGTACGCAGTATTTT.